This T cell receptor (beta chain) is from a study of technical replicates of blood from a few donors. This clone was observed once. Here immunoSEQ multiplex PCR was the method, and the copy in TCRdb shows in-frame clones only, minus some. Altogether tens of thousands of clones are present, about 92% being singletons, with the ten largest covering around 0.3%. J lost 4 bases, V lost 4 bases, and 9 bases had no gene match. The CDR3 sequence is 15 residues long. CDR1 MNHNY and CDR2 SVGAGI come from the germline V gene (reference sequence). Input material: T cells isolated from PBMCs. The chain combines TRBV6-6 with TRBJ1-2; TRBD1 agrees at 7 bases. The receptor was derived from a human donor in good health. This CDR3 is CASSLQGPLGYGYTF. The CDR3 DNA sequence: TGTGCCAGCAGTTTACAGGGGCCACTAGGCTATGGCTACACCTTC.